This TCR beta chain is from a study of blood T cell repertoires in COVID-19. V lost 1 base to trimming and J lost 4 bases, with 7 bases between them. The CDR3 is 13 residues long. The assay was immunoSEQ multiplex PCR, and TCRdb's table has in-frame clones only and misses some. The sample lists about 140,000 clones, about nine tenths occurring once. The sequenced sample was peripheral blood. The sequence came from a human donor with COVID-19, enrolled during active disease. The donor label of this sample is uncertain. V is TRBV12-3 or TRBV12-4 and J is TRBJ2-5; the D gene is possibly TRBD1 (5 bases). CDR3 sequence: CASSLVRVETQYF. The CDR3 DNA reads as TGTGCCAGCAGTTTAGTCAGGGTAGAGACCCAGTACTTC.